Sequencing of this TCR beta chain was carried out in a study of PD-1 blockade in classical Hodgkin lymphoma. Overall study results and limits: By C4D1, CD4+ diversity increased significantly, especially in complete responders.

Data came from immunoSEQ multiplex PCR; TCRdb stores just in-frame clones and leaves some out. In the table there are about 30,000 clones, around 70% of which are singletons. The V gene end was trimmed by 7 bases and the J gene end by 7 bases; junction bases not matched to a gene: 6. The germline CDR1 and CDR2 sequences are SQVTM and ANQGSEA. The CDR3 spans 12 residues. Each patient experienced a relapse that followed autologous stem cell transplantation, and brentuximab vedotin exposure varied. For this clone: The antigen is not known.

This material consisted of peripheral blood mononuclear cells (PBMCs), taken before the second cycle of nivolumab. The chain uses TRBV29-1 and TRBJ2-2; 7 nucleotides agree with TRBD1. This TCR came from a human donor with classical Hodgkin lymphoma. Written as DNA, the CDR3 is TGCAGCGCACAACAGGGGCTCGGGGAGCTGTTTTTT. It yields the protein CSAQQGLGELFF.